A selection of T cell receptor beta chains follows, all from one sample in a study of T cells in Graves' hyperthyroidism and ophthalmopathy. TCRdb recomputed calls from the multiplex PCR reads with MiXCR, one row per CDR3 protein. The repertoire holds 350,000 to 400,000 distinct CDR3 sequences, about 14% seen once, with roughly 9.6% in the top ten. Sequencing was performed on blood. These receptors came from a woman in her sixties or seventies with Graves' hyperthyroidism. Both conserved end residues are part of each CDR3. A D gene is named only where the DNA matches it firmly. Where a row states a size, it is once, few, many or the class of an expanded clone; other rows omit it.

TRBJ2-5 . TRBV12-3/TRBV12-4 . TGTGCCAGCAGTTTCTGGGACAAGCAAGAGACCCAGCACTTC CASSFWDKQETQHF
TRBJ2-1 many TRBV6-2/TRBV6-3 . TGTGCCAGCAGTCATAGCTTCGATGAGCAGTTCTTC CASSHSFDEQFF
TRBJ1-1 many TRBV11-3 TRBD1 TGTGCCAGCAGCTTCTCCGGGACAGGGGGCTCTGAAGCTTTCTTT CASSFSGTGGSEAFF
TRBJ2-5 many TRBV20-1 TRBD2 TGCAGTGCTAGACTAGCGGGAGCCGGGGAGACCCAGTACTTC CSARLAGAGETQYF
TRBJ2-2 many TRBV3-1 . TGTGCCAGCAGCCGACTAGTTTCTTCGGCTGGGGAGCTGTTTTTT CASSRLVSSAGELFF
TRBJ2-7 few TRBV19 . TGTGCCAGTAGTATTGGGGACGGATCCTACGAGCAGTACTTC CASSIGDGSYEQYF
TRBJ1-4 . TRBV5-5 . TGTGCCAGCAGCTCAAGGGTATCCGCAACTAATGAAAAACTGTTTTTT CASSSRVSATNEKLFF
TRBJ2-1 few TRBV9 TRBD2 TGTGCCAGCAGCGGCCCAATAGCGGGAGGGCCAAATGAGCAGTTCTTC CASSGPIAGGPNEQFF
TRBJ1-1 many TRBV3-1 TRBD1 TGTGCCAGCAGTGAAGACAGGGCGAACACTGAAGCTTTCTTT CASSEDRANTEAFF
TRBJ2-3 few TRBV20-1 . TGCAGTGCTCTCCCCGGGGCCCAGGTTACGCAGTATTTT CSALPGAQVTQYF
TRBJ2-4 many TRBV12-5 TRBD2 TGTGCTAGTGCCCGCGGACTAGCGGAAAACATTCAGTACTTC CASARGLAENIQYF
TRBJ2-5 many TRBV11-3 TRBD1 TGTGCCAGCAGCTCTACCGGGACAGGGGTTTGGGAGACCCAGTACTTC CASSSTGTGVWETQYF
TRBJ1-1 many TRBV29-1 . TGCAGCGCCCGCCCTCGGGGGACTGAAGCTTTCTTT CSARPRGTEAFF
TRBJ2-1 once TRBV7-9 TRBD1 TGTGCCAGCAGCTCCTCTGGACAGGCCGTATTACGCGGGCAGTTCTTC CASSSSGQAVLRGQFF
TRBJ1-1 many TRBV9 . TGTGCCAGCAGCGTAGGGGGACGGACGAACACTGAAGCTTTCTTT CASSVGGRTNTEAFF
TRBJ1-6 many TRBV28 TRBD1 TGTGCCAGCAGCCTGGGACAGGGGGCTGCTTCACCCCTCCACTTT CASSLGQGAASPLHF
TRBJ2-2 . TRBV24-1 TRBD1 TGTGCCACCAACCCCGGGACAGGGACCGGGGAGCTGTTTTTT CATNPGTGTGELFF
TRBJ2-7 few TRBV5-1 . TGCGCCAGCAGCTTGGGTCATGGCTCCTACGAGCAGTACTTC CASSLGHGSYEQYF
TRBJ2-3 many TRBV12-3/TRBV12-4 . TGTGCCAGCAGTTGGGCGGAATCAGATACGCAGTATTTT CASSWAESDTQYF
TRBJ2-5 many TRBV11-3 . TGTGCCAGCAGCTACAGCCCCAGGGAGGAGGAGACCCAGTACTTC CASSYSPREEETQYF
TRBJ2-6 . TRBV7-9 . TGTGCCAGCAGCGGAACCCTTTCTGGGGCCAACGTCCTGACTTTC CASSGTLSGANVLTF
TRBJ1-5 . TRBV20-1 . TGCAGTGCTAGCGAAACCGGGGCAGAGGCTCAGCCCCAGCATTTT CSASETGAEAQPQHF
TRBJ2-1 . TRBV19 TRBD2 TGTGCCAGTAGTCACGGGAGGCCCCTTAGCTCCTACAATGAGCAGTTCTTC CASSHGRPLSSYNEQFF
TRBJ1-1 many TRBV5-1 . TGCGCCAGCAGCTTACTAACAGATGACACTGAAGCTTTCTTT CASSLLTDDTEAFF
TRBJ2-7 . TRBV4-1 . TGCGCCAGCAGCCTCGGTCCTTACTCCTACGAGCAGTACTTC CASSLGPYSYEQYF
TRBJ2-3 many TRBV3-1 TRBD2 TGTGCCAGCAGCGCGGGACTAGCGGCCGACACAGATACGCAGTATTTT CASSAGLAADTDTQYF
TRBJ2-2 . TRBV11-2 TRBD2 TGTGCCAGCAGCCCGCCGGGACTAGCGGGAGGGAGGGGGGAGCTGTTTTTT CASSPPGLAGGRGELFF
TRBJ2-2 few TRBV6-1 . TGTGCCAGCACCCTGGGCGGAAACACCGGGGAGCTGTTTTTT CASTLGGNTGELFF
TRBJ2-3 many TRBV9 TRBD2 TGTGCCAGCAGCGTAGACGCTAGCGGGAGTTATGGGGATACGCAGTATTTT CASSVDASGSYGDTQYF
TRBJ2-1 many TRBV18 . TGTGCCAGCTCACCACTGGACGAGTGGGGCAATGAGCAGTTCTTC CASSPLDEWGNEQFF
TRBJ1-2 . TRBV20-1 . TGCAGTGCTAACCGAAGCTCGGGGGAAGAAGTTGGTAACTATGGCTACACCTTC CSANRSSGEEVGNYGYTF
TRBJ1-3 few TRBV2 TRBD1 TGTGCCAGCAGAGATACAGGGGCAGGAAACACCATATATTTT CASRDTGAGNTIYF
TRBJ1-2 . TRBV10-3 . TGTGCCATCAGTGGTCCGGGGGGCGGCTACACCTTC CAISGPGGGYTF
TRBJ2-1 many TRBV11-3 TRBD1 TGTGCCAGCAGCACCGGACAGGGGGGGTACAATGAGCAGTTCTTC CASSTGQGGYNEQFF
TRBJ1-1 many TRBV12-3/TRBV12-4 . TGTGCCAGCAGGCCAAACAGCGTTCCGAACACTGAAGCTTTCTTT CASRPNSVPNTEAFF
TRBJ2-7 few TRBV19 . TGTGCCAGTAGTATTCGGCAGTTCGCCTACGAGCAGTACTTC CASSIRQFAYEQYF
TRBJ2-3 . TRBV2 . TGTGCCAGCAGTGGTCGACTAGTGATTAGCACAGATACGCAGTATTTT CASSGRLVISTDTQYF
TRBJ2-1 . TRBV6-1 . TGTGCCAGCACCCGGGATCCTGATTCTCATAATGAGCAGTTCTTC CASTRDPDSHNEQFF
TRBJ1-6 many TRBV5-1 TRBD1 TGCGCCAGCAGCTCGACGGGACAGGGGGCGAATTCACCCCTCCACTTT CASSSTGQGANSPLHF
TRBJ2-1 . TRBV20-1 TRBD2 TGCAGTGCTGGCGGGACTAACTACAATGAGCAGTTCTTC CSAGGTNYNEQFF
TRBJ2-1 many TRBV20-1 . TGCAGTGCCCATAGGGGGTACAATGAGCAGTTCTTC CSAHRGYNEQFF
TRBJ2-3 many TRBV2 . TGTGCCAGCAGTCGCGACACAGATACGCAGTATTTT CASSRDTDTQYF
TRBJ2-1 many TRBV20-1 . TGCAGTGCTGGACCGGATAGGCTGGGGAATGAGCAGTTCTTC CSAGPDRLGNEQFF
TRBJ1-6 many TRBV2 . TGTGCCAGCAGACAGGCGTACTATAATTCACCCCTCCACTTT CASRQAYYNSPLHF
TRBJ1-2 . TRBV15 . TGTGCCACCAGCAGAGGCGGCTATGGCTACACCTTC CATSRGGYGYTF
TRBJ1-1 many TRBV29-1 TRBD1 TGCAGCGCGGGGGGACAGGGGGCTGGAACTGAAGCTTTCTTT CSAGGQGAGTEAFF
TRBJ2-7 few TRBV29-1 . TGCAGCGTTGCTCCGCAGGGTAGGTCCTACGAGCAGTACTTC CSVAPQGRSYEQYF
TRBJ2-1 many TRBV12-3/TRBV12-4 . TGTGCCAGCAGTTTTTTACAGGGCAATGAGCAGTTCTTC CASSFLQGNEQFF
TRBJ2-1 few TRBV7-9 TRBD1 TGTGCCAGCAGCTTAGTACGGGGGCAGGGGGCTAACTACAATGAGCAGTTCTTC CASSLVRGQGANYNEQFF
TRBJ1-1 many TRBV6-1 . TGTGCCAGCAGGACCGGGGACACCATCGTTGTAGCTTTCTTT CASRTGDTIVVAFF
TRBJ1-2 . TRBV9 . TGTGCCAGCAGCGATTGGTGGGGCTCGGAGAGCTACACCTTC CASSDWWGSESYTF
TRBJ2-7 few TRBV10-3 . TGTGCCATCAGTGAGTCCATAAGGTACGAGCAGTACTTC CAISESIRYEQYF
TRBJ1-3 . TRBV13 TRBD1 TGTGCCAGCAGCTCACTTAGACAGGGTGAAAACACCATATATTTT CASSSLRQGENTIYF
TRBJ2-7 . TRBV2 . TGTGCCAGCAGCTTAGAAGGGACCGGCTACTACGAGCAGTACTTC CASSLEGTGYYEQYF
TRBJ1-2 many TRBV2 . TGTGCCAGCAATACAGACGGAGTTAACTATGGCTACACCTTC CASNTDGVNYGYTF
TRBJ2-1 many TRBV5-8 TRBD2 TGTGCCAGCAGCTTGGGGCGGGGGAGCTCCTACAATGAGCAGTTCTTC CASSLGRGSSYNEQFF
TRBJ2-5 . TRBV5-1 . TGCGCCGGCAGTCGTACCAGTCCTGAGACCCAGTACTTC CAGSRTSPETQYF